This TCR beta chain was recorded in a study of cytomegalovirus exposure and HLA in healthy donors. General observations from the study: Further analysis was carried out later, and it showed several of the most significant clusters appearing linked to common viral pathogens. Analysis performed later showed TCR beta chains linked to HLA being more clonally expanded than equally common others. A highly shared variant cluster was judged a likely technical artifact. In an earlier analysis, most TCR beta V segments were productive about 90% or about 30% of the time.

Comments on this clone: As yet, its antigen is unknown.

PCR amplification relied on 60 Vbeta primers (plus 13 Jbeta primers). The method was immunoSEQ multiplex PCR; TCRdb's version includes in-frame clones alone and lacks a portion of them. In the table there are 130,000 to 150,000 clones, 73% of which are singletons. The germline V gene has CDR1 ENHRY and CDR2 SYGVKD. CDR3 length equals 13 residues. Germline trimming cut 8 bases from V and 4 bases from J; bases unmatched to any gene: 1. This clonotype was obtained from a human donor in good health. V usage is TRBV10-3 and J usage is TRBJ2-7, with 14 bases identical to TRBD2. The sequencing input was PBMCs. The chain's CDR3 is CAIGTSGSYEQYF. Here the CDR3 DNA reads TGTGCCATCGGGACTAGCGGGAGTTACGAGCAGTACTTC.